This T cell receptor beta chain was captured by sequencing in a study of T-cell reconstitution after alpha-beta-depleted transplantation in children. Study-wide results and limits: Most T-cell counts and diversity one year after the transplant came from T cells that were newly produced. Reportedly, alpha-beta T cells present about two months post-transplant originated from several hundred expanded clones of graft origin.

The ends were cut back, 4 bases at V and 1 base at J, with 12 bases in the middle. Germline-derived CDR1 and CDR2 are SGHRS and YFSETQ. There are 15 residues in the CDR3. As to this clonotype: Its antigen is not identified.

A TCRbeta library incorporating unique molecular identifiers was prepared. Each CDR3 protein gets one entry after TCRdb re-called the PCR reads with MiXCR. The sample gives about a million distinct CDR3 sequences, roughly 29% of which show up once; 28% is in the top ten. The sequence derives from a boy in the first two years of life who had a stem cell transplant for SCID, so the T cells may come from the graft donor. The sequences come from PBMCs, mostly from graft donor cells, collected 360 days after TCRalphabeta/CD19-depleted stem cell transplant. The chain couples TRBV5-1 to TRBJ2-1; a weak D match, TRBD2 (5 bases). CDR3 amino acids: CASSIDGGSYNEQFF. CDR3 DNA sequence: TGCGCCAGCAGCATAGACGGAGGTTCCTACAATGAGCAGTTCTTC.